A selection of T cell receptor beta chains follows, all from one sample in a study of blood T cell repertoires in COVID-19. Clones were read by immunoSEQ multiplex PCR, and TCRdb kept only the in-frame ones, dropping some. The data contain some 490,000 clones, less than 90% of them singletons. The source material was PBMCs or T cells enriched from blood (not recorded which). The receptors originated from a woman aged 60 to 75 who had recovered from COVID-19. Each CDR3 is given without its conserved first and last residue. A D gene is named only where the DNA matches it firmly. Expanded clones get a size class; other rows say once, few or many, or leave the size out.

v_gene	d_gene	j_gene	abundance	CDR3aa
TRBV19	.	TRBJ1-1	.	ASSMGGPNTEAF
TRBV6-5	TRBD1	TRBJ1-5	.	ASSYGTGVGPQH
TRBV4-1	.	TRBJ1-2	.	ASSQVTATQGYT
TRBV4-1	TRBD2	TRBJ2-1	.	ASSRGLAGGNEQF
TRBV20-1	.	TRBJ1-4	.	SASWPPNEKLF
TRBV29-1	.	TRBJ2-2	.	SGQNANTGELF
TRBV7-9	TRBD1	TRBJ2-7	.	ASSPDRGRGSYEQY
TRBV19	TRBD1	TRBJ1-1	.	ASSMQGAGTEAF
TRBV10-2	TRBD1	TRBJ2-7	.	ASSPDRASSYEQY
TRBV18	.	TRBJ1-1	.	ASSPRVAGMRTEAF
TRBV6-5	TRBD1	TRBJ1-3	.	ASRTTGAGNTIY
TRBV5-6	TRBD2	TRBJ2-1	.	ASSFRVSGGFSSYNEQF
TRBV6-5	.	TRBJ2-1	.	ASSPGGRGNEQF
TRBV6-1	TRBD1	TRBJ1-4	.	ASSEDPGGNEKLF
TRBV7-9	.	TRBJ1-3	few	ASSFTPGNTIY
TRBV5-1	.	TRBJ2-1	.	ASSFVSSSYNEQF
TRBV19	.	TRBJ2-3	once	ASTLGGGTDTQY
TRBV11-2	.	TRBJ1-2	.	ASSLAPTPGDYT
TRBV6-5	TRBD2	TRBJ2-7	.	ASSSGGEQY
TRBV9	TRBD2	TRBJ2-5	.	ASSVAGGGETQY
TRBV2	.	TRBJ2-1	once	ASSVNRERDEQF
TRBV5-5	TRBD1	TRBJ1-5	.	ASSWTGNQPQH
TRBV24-1	TRBD2	TRBJ2-1	.	ATSGSGGRYNEQF
TRBV6-2/TRBV6-3	.	TRBJ1-5	.	ASSYSSGVRQPQH
TRBV4-1	.	TRBJ1-1	.	ASSLVGTGGTNTEAF
TRBV24-1	TRBD1	TRBJ2-3	.	ATSWDSNTDTQY
TRBV11-2	TRBD1	TRBJ1-2	.	ASSPTTGSYGYT
TRBV5-5	.	TRBJ1-3	.	ASSYSGGSGMAIY
TRBV6-5	TRBD1	TRBJ1-2	.	ASRDGQGGYT